Each of the 31 T cell receptor beta chains below was sequenced from the same sample in a study of blood T cell repertoires in COVID-19. Method: immunoSEQ multiplex PCR; TCRdb's copy keeps in-frame clones and lacks some. The profile shows over 200,000 clones, about 83% of them singletons. The sequenced sample consisted of PBMCs or T cells enriched from blood (not recorded which). Receptors were obtained from a woman between 40 and 55 years old who had recovered from COVID-19.

This clone was recorded only once. The genes are TRBV27 and TRBJ1-5; no clear D. V was shortened by 5 bases and J by 6 bases, with 17 bases between the two germline ends. This CDR3 region has 15 residues. Germline CDR1 is MNHEY and CDR2 is SMNVEV (reference sequence). The CDR3 sequence: CASSPRAERAQPQHF. The DNA for the CDR3 is TGTGCCAGCAGTCCCCGCGCGGAGCGGGCTCAGCCCCAGCATTTT.

This clone appeared once. The sample holds other DNA sequences that translate to the same CDR3. As DNA, the CDR3 is TGTGCCAGCAGCCGCGGACTAGCGGGAGGGCCGAAAAACATTCAGTACTTC. Translating it yields CASSRGLAGGPKNIQYF. This sequence joins TRBV5-6 and TRBJ2-4; 15 bases map to TRBD2. Germline V gene sequence: CDR1 SGHDT, CDR2 YYEEEE. The CDR3 runs to 17 residues. The V gene end was trimmed by 4 bases and the J gene end by 4 bases; junction bases not matched to a gene: 6.

The chain employs TRBV5-1 and TRBJ2-2; D not certain. This CDR3 is 12 amino acids long. Trimming removed 4 bases at V and 7 bases at J, with 8 bases between. Germline-derived CDR1 and CDR2 are SGHRS and YFSETQ. The CDR3 DNA reads as TGCGCCAGCAGCCGGTCCGTCGGGGAGCTGTTTTTT. Translating it yields CASSRSVGELFF.

The V gene is TRBV7-8, the J gene TRBJ1-5; tentatively, D is TRBD1 (5 bases). The CDR3 is 18 residues long. Per germline, CDR1 SGHVS and CDR2 FQNEAQ. Trimming stripped 5 bases from V and 6 bases from J, with 26 bases between. This CDR3 reads CASSAHRPGLGVAQPQHF. DNA of the CDR3: TGTGCCAGCAGCGCCCATCGGCCCGGTCTAGGGGTGGCTCAGCCCCAGCATTTT.

This chain uses TRBV5-6 with TRBJ2-7; 7 bases map to TRBD1. The length of the CDR3 is 16 residues. Germline V gives CDR1 SGHDT, CDR2 YYEEEE. V trimming: 5 bases; J trimming: 0 bases; junction bases outside the gene matches: 11. CDR3 sequence reads: CASSQLRGPSSYEQYF. The CDR3 DNA is TGTGCCAGCAGTCAGCTTAGGGGGCCGAGCTCCTACGAGCAGTACTTC.

The DNA for the CDR3 is TGTGCTAGCGCGGAGGGCTGGGCAGATACGCAGTATTTT. Translated: CASAEGWADTQYF. The chain recombines TRBV12-5 with TRBJ2-3, with D possibly being TRBD2 (6 bases). V lost 9 bases, J lost 4 bases, and 14 bases lay in between. The CDR3 covers 13 residues. Germline CDR1 and CDR2: LGHNT and FRNRAP.

CDR3 nucleotide sequence: TGTGCCAGCAGCCGACAGGGTTTGGGGGACACCATATATTTT. Translated, it gives CASSRQGLGDTIYF. The chain uses TRBV7-9 and TRBJ1-3, with TRBD1 identical over 7 bases. The germline V gene encodes CDR1 SEHNR and CDR2 FQNEAQ (reference sequence). V dropped 5 bases and J dropped 8; count of bases not matched to a gene: 9. The CDR3 has 14 residues.

This clone occurred once. J is TRBJ2-5 and V is TRBV6-4, with 7 bases lining up with TRBD2. V was clipped by 7 bases and J by 9 bases; unmatched bases: 11. CDR1 is MRHNA, CDR2 SNTAGT, per germline. This CDR3 has 13 residues. Here the CDR3 reads CASIRLAPCPQYF. CDR3 DNA sequence: TGTGCCAGCATCAGACTAGCCCCGTGTCCCCAGTACTTC.

The chain has TRBV28 and TRBJ1-2, with 8 positions matching TRBD1. Germline V lookup: CDR1 MDHEN, CDR2 SYDVKM. V lost 4 bases to trimming and J lost 7 bases; unmatched junction nucleotides: 14. The CDR3 is made up of 16 amino acids. The CDR3, as DNA: TGTGCCAGCAGTTCACGTAGTTACAGGGGGGAGGGTGGCTACACCTTC. Amino acids: CASSSRSYRGEGGYTF.

This clone has only a few counts. This chain uses TRBV7-2 with TRBJ1-5; perhaps TRBD1 as D (6 bases). V was clipped by 4 bases and J by 1 base, with 14 bases between them. Germline lookup yields CDR1 SGHTA and CDR2 FQGNSA. This CDR3 comprises 16 residues. CDR3 residues: CASSYRATSSNQPQHF. CDR3 nucleotides: TGTGCCAGCAGCTACAGGGCCACGAGCAGCAATCAGCCCCAGCATTTT.

The chain joins TRBV2 to TRBJ2-7, with D perhaps TRBD1 (5 bases). There are 12 residues in the CDR3. V dropped 6 bases and J dropped 3 bases, with 9 bases sitting between them. Germline V gene data show CDR1 as SNHLY and CDR2 as FYNNEI. CDR3 sequence reads: CASREQDYEQYF. The CDR3 region has the DNA TGTGCCAGCAGGGAACAGGACTACGAGCAGTACTTC.

V usage is TRBV9 and J usage is TRBJ2-7; TRBD2 matches 11 bases. The CDR3 is made up of 14 amino acids. Germline V lookup: CDR1 SGDLS, CDR2 YYNGEE. Trimming at V came to 0 bases and at J to 4 bases, leaving 0 bases not matched to a gene. CDR3 protein: CASSVVAGGYEQYF. In DNA, the CDR3 is TGTGCCAGCAGCGTAGTAGCGGGGGGGTACGAGCAGTACTTC. The variable domain in full, with the rest retrieved from reference TRBV9 and TRBJ2-7, is DSGVTQTPKHLITATGQRVTLRCSPRSGDLSVYWYQQSLDQGLQFLIQYYNGEERAKGNILERFSAQQFPDLHSELNLSSLELGDSALYFCASSVVAGGYEQYFGPGTRLTVT.

The J gene is TRBJ2-5, the V gene TRBV2; D possibly corresponds to TRBD1 (5 bases). From germline, CDR1 is SNHLY and CDR2 FYNNEI. This CDR3 contains 12 residues. The V gene lost 11 bases and the J gene lost 7 bases, with 17 bases spanning the gap. As DNA, the CDR3 is TGTGCCTCCCGTGCCTTCCAGGGGACCCAGTACTTC. This sequence encodes CASRAFQGTQYF.

The genes are TRBV19 and TRBJ2-3, with 7 bases aligning to TRBD1. Losses at the gene ends were 3 bases for V and 6 bases for J; bases not matched to a gene: 9. Per the germline V gene, CDR1 is LNHDA and CDR2 is SQIVND (reference sequence). The CDR3 totals 15 residues. Written as DNA, the CDR3 is TGTGCCAGTAGTATGTTTATAGGGGGCAGGGATACGCAGTATTTT. Translation gives CASSMFIGGRDTQYF.

The chain employs TRBV7-8 and TRBJ2-7; D is perhaps TRBD2 (7 bases). The CDR3 sequence is 13 residues long. Germline V CDR1 and CDR2: SGHVS, FQNEAQ. Trimming took off 1 base at V and 7 bases at J, with 11 bases between the two ends. The CDR3 bases are TGTGCCAGCAGCTTAGGCGGGGGCAGGGAGCAGTACGTC. Protein: CASSLGGGREQYV.

This chain joins TRBV12-5 and TRBJ1-1; 7 nucleotides align to TRBD1. The CDR3 covers 14 residues. From germline, CDR1 is LGHNT and CDR2 FRNRAP. V lost 11 bases and J lost 0; bases outside the gene matches: 9. This CDR3 reads CASRGQTMNTEAFF. The CDR3 bases are TGTGCTTCCAGGGGACAGACCATGAACACTGAAGCTTTCTTT.

This clone was picked up a small number of times. The chain employs TRBV24-1 and TRBJ2-5; TRBD1 aligns across 8 bases. The CDR3 is 15 residues long. V lost 4 bases, J lost 1 base, and 4 bases stayed unmatched. CDR1 is KGHDR, CDR2 SFDVKD, per germline. The chain's CDR3 is CATSDPTGGQETQYF. DNA of the CDR3: TGTGCCACCAGTGACCCTACAGGGGGCCAAGAGACCCAGTACTTC.

The CDR3: CASSLIGGNTEAFF. CDR3 DNA sequence: TGTGCCAGCAGCTTGATCGGGGGTAACACTGAAGCTTTCTTT. The chain carries TRBV5-4 and TRBJ1-1; the D gene is possibly TRBD1 (5 bases). The CDR3 extends over 14 amino acids. V was cut by 1 base and J by 2 bases, with 9 bases left in between. The germline CDR1 and CDR2 sequences are SGHNT and YYREEE (reference sequence).

The chain uses TRBV5-6 and TRBJ2-1; D is perhaps TRBD2 (6 bases). The germline V gene encodes CDR1 SGHDT and CDR2 YYEEEE. The ends were cut back, 2 bases at V and 0 bases at J, with 15 bases in the middle. The CDR3 spans 17 residues. CDR3 in amino acids: CASSFRVSGFSYNEQFF. The CDR3, as DNA: TGTGCCAGCAGCTTCCGAGTTAGCGGATTCTCCTACAATGAGCAGTTCTTC.

This rearrangement joins TRBV29-1 to TRBJ2-1; weak D call: TRBD2 (5 bases). Germline V gene sequence: CDR1 SQVTM, CDR2 ANQGSEA. V lost 6 bases to trimming and J lost 6 bases, with 21 bases between them. The CDR3 runs to 15 residues. The CDR3 bases are TGCAGCGTCGCCCGACTATTACGGACCCTCAATGAGCAGTTCTTC. It codes for CSVARLLRTLNEQFF.

The genes are TRBV4-3 and TRBJ1-2; no firm D call. This CDR3 is built from 14 residues. CDR1 and CDR2 from the germline V gene are LGHNA and YSLEER. V lost 1 base, J lost 8 bases, and 14 bases lay in between. The CDR3 reads CASSQGAYGKGYTF. The CDR3 DNA sequence: TGCGCCAGCAGCCAAGGGGCTTACGGGAAGGGCTACACCTTC.

The gene calls are TRBV5-6 and TRBJ2-5; D is perhaps TRBD2 (5 bases). V lost 0 bases, J lost 5 bases, and 11 bases lay in between. CDR3 length equals 14 residues. Germline lookup yields CDR1 SGHDT and CDR2 YYEEEE. CDR3 region: CASSLGRRGETQYF. The CDR3 nucleotides are TGTGCCAGCAGCTTGGGCCGGCGAGGGGAGACCCAGTACTTC.

This sequence joins TRBV19 and TRBJ1-1; the D is unclear. The germline V gene has CDR1 LNHDA and CDR2 SQIVND (reference sequence). V lost 3 bases and J 0 bases, leaving 8 bases between the germline ends. This CDR3 has 14 residues. The CDR3 sequence is CASSITFMNTEAFF. CDR3 DNA sequence: TGTGCCAGTAGTATCACATTTATGAACACTGAAGCTTTCTTT.

The V call is TRBV4-1, the J call TRBJ1-5; TRBD1 might be the D (6 bases). The CDR3 is 16 residues long. V lost 1 base, J lost 3 bases, and 13 bases lay in between. Germline values: CDR1 MGHRA, CDR2 YSYEKL. The CDR3 protein is CASSQVGSGDNQPQHF. DNA of the CDR3: TGCGCCAGCAGCCAAGTTGGGTCAGGGGACAATCAGCCCCAGCATTTT.

A remark on this clone: This CDR3 is also generated by other DNA sequences in the sample. The chain carries TRBV11-3 and TRBJ2-1; possibly TRBD2 for D (6 bases). CDR1 and CDR2 (germline): SGHNT, YENEEA. CDR3 length: 16 amino acids. The ends were cut back, 1 base at V and 4 bases at J, with 14 bases in the middle. CDR3 sequence reads: CASSLGRTAGYNEQFF. In nucleotides, the CDR3 is TGTGCCAGCAGCTTAGGACGGACTGCGGGATACAATGAGCAGTTCTTC.

V gene TRBV30 combines with J gene TRBJ2-4; 8 positions match TRBD1. This CDR3 has 17 amino acids. Trimming removed 3 bases from V and 0 bases from J; junction bases left unmatched: 10. In germline, CDR1 is GTSNPN, CDR2 SVGIG (reference sequence). Here the CDR3 reads CAWRNPYRGLAKNIQYF. CDR3 in DNA: TGTGCCTGGAGGAACCCTTACAGGGGGTTAGCCAAAAACATTCAGTACTTC.

This clone was seen a single time. The V and J genes are TRBV12-3 or TRBV12-4 and TRBJ1-5; D is undetermined. This CDR3 comprises 13 residues. The V gene lost 4 bases and the J gene lost 5 bases, with 9 bases spanning the gap. The CDR3 DNA is TGTGCCAGCAGTTCCTCGGTGGATCAGCCCCAGCATTTT. It codes for CASSSSVDQPQHF.

The V call is TRBV28, the J call TRBJ2-3, with 7 positions matching TRBD2. Germline trimming cut 3 bases from V and 6 bases from J; bases unmatched to any gene: 24. There are 20 residues in the CDR3. Germline V lookup: CDR1 MDHEN, CDR2 SYDVKM. The CDR3 protein is CASSFAGLGKGGPNDDTQYF. CDR3 nucleotide sequence: TGTGCCAGCAGTTTTGCGGGACTGGGAAAGGGAGGGCCGAATGATGATACGCAGTATTTT.

The chain is built from TRBV3-1 (or the pseudogene TRBV3-2) and TRBJ1-1; TRBD1 matches at 7 bases. The CDR3 length is 12 residues. Germline V gene lookup returns CDR1 LGHDT and CDR2 YNNKEL (reference sequence). V was clipped by 4 bases and J by 7 bases; unmatched bases: 3. For the CDR3, the DNA is TGTGCCAGCAGCCTACGGGACAGTGAAGCTTTCTTT. The encoded protein is CASSLRDSEAFF.

The chain carries TRBV25-1 and TRBJ1-6; 8 nucleotides match TRBD1. Germline V gene lookup returns CDR1 MGHDK and CDR2 SYGVNS. This CDR3 spans 15 amino acids. With V trimmed by 5 bases and J by 5 bases, 5 bases remained unmatched. Here the CDR3 reads CASSPWTGNNSPLHF. CDR3 DNA: TGTGCCAGCAGTCCCTGGACAGGGAATAATTCACCCCTCCACTTT.

J is TRBJ1-2 and V is TRBV10-3; TRBD1 is a possible D gene (6 bases). Germline V lookup: CDR1 ENHRY, CDR2 SYGVKD. V was shortened by 4 bases and J by 4 bases, with 16 bases between the two germline ends. The CDR3 is 15 residues long. The CDR3 sequence is CAISVTQGTPYGYTF. CDR3 nucleotide sequence: TGTGCCATCAGTGTTACTCAGGGGACCCCCTATGGCTACACCTTC.